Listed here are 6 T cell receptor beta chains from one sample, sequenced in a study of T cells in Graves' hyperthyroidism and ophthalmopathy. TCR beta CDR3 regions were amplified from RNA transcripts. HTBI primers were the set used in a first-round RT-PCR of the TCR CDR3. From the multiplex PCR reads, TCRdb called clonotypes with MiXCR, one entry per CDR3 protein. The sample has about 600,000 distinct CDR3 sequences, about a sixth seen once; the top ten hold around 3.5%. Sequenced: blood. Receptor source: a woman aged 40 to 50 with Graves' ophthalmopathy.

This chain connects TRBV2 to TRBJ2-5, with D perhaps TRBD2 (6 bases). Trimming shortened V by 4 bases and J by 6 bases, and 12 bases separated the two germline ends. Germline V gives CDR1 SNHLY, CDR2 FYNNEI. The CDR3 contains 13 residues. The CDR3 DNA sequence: TGTGCCAGCAGTGCGGGGGATAGGAAGACCCAGTACTTC. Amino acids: CASSAGDRKTQYF.

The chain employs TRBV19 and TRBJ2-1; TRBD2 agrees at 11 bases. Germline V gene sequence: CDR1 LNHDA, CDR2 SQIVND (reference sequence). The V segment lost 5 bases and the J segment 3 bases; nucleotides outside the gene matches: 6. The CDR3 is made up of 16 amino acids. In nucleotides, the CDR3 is TGTGCCAGTAGTGATAGCGGGAGGGCCTACTACAATGAGCAGTTCTTC. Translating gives CASSDSGRAYYNEQFF.

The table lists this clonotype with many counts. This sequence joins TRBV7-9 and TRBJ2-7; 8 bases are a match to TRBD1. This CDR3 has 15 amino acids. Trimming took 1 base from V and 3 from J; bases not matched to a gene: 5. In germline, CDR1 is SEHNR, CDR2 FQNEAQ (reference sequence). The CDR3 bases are TGTGCCAGCAGCTTAGGGACAGGGATAAACTACGAGCAGTACTTC. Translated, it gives CASSLGTGINYEQYF.

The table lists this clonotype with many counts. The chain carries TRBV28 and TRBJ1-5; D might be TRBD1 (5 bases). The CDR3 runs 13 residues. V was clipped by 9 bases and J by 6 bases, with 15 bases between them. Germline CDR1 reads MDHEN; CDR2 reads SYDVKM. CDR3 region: CASSLGVPQPQHF. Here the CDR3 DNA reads TGTGCCAGTAGTCTGGGGGTCCCTCAGCCCCAGCATTTT.

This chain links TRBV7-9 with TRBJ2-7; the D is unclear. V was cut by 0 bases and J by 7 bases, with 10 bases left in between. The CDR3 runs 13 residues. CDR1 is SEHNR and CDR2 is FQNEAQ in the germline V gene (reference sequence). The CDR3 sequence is CASSLAAQWEQYF. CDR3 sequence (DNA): TGTGCCAGCAGCTTAGCGGCACAGTGGGAGCAGTACTTC.

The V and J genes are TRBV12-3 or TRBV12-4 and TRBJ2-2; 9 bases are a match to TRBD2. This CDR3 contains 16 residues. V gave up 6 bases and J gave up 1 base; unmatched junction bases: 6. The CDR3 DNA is TGTGCCAGCAGGATTAGCGGGAGTGGGAACACCGGGGAGCTGTTTTTT. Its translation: CASRISGSGNTGELFF.